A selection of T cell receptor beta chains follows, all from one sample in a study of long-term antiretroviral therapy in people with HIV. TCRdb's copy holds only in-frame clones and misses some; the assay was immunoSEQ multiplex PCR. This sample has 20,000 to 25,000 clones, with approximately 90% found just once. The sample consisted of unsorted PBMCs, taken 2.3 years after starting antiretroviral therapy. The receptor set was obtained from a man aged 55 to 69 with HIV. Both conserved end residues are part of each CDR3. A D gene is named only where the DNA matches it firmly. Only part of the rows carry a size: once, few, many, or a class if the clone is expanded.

CDR3 protein: CATLSGGGDNEQFF; CDR3 DNA: TGTGCCACCCTCTCTGGAGGAGGTGACAATGAGCAGTTCTTC; J gene: TRBJ2-1; V gene: TRBV27; clone size: .; D gene: .
CDR3 protein: CASSFSTNSYEQYF; CDR3 DNA: TGTGCCAGCAGCTTCAGCACTAACTCCTACGAGCAGTACTTC; J gene: TRBJ2-7; V gene: TRBV11-2; clone size: .; D gene: .
CDR3 protein: CASSPVGGTKNIQYF; CDR3 DNA: TGTGCCAGCTCACCGGTCGGGGGGACTAAAAACATTCAGTACTTC; J gene: TRBJ2-4; V gene: TRBV18; clone size: once; D gene: TRBD2
CDR3 protein: CASSLSLSAGYEQYF; CDR3 DNA: TGTGCCAGCAGCCTGAGCCTTTCCGCCGGCTACGAGCAGTACTTC; J gene: TRBJ2-7; V gene: TRBV7-8; clone size: few; D gene: .
CDR3 protein: CASSPGGGSEKLFF; CDR3 DNA: TGCGCCAGCAGCCCCGGCGGGGGGAGTGAAAAACTGTTTTTT; J gene: TRBJ1-4; V gene: TRBV4-3; clone size: .; D gene: .
CDR3 protein: CASSWVAGTYEQFF; CDR3 DNA: TGCGCCAGCAGTTGGGTAGCGGGAACGTATGAGCAGTTCTTC; J gene: TRBJ2-1; V gene: TRBV5-1; clone size: .; D gene: TRBD2
CDR3 protein: CASSTVGPFGEQFF; CDR3 DNA: TGTGCCAGCAGCACCGTGGGGCCGTTCGGTGAGCAGTTCTTC; J gene: TRBJ2-1; V gene: TRBV6-5; clone size: .; D gene: .
CDR3 protein: CASSLNKGDYEQYF; CDR3 DNA: TGTGCCAGCAGCTTAAATAAAGGGGACTACGAGCAGTACTTC; J gene: TRBJ2-7; V gene: TRBV7-3; clone size: .; D gene: .
CDR3 protein: CASSLGGGHNQPQHF; CDR3 DNA: TGTGCCAGCAGCTTAGGCGGCGGACACAATCAGCCCCAGCATTTT; J gene: TRBJ1-5; V gene: TRBV11-2; clone size: once; D gene: .
CDR3 protein: CASSLDGGVYNEQFF; CDR3 DNA: TGCGCCAGCAGCTTGGACGGGGGGGTTTACAATGAGCAGTTCTTC; J gene: TRBJ2-1; V gene: TRBV5-1; clone size: once; D gene: TRBD2
CDR3 protein: CASSLDYGYTF; CDR3 DNA: TGTGCCAGCAGCTTAGACTATGGCTACACCTTC; J gene: TRBJ1-2; V gene: TRBV7-9; clone size: few; D gene: .
CDR3 protein: CSVEDSLAKNIQYF; CDR3 DNA: TGCAGCGTTGAGGACAGCTTAGCCAAAAACATTCAGTACTTC; J gene: TRBJ2-4; V gene: TRBV29-1; clone size: .; D gene: .
CDR3 protein: CASHPGQSDSPLHF; CDR3 DNA: TGCGCCAGCCACCCGGGACAGAGCGATTCACCCCTCCACTTT; J gene: TRBJ1-6; V gene: TRBV5-1; clone size: few; D gene: TRBD1
CDR3 protein: CASSIVQGEAEAFF; CDR3 DNA: TGTGCCAGTAGTATAGTACAGGGGGAAGCTGAAGCTTTCTTT; J gene: TRBJ1-1; V gene: TRBV19; clone size: .; D gene: TRBD1
CDR3 protein: CASSNETQYF; CDR3 DNA: TGCGCCAGCAGTAACGAGACCCAGTACTTC; J gene: TRBJ2-5; V gene: TRBV10-1; clone size: .; D gene: .